This TCR beta chain was sequenced in a study of T-cell reconstitution after alpha-beta-depleted transplantation in children. Construction of the TCRbeta library involved unique molecular identifiers. TCRdb itself ran the PCR reads through MiXCR, one entry per CDR3 protein. The data contain 450,000 to 700,000 distinct CDR3 sequences, about a quarter of them seen just once; the ten biggest clones take up 36%. The CDR3 is made up of 13 amino acids. Trimming took off 6 bases at V and 8 bases at J, with 14 bases between the two ends. The clonotype comes from a boy younger than two with Wiskott-Aldrich syndrome, due to receive a stem cell transplant. This chain connects TRBV12-3 or TRBV12-4 to TRBJ2-4; either TRBD1 or TRBD2 may supply D (5 bases each). The sequenced sample was PBMCs, obtained before TCRalphabeta/CD19-depleted stem cell transplant. CDR3 protein: CASRGTVVDIQYF. CDR3 in DNA: TGTGCCAGCAGAGGGACGGTTGTGGACATTCAGTACTTC.